This T cell receptor (beta chain) was captured in a study of lymphopenia after photon versus proton radiotherapy. General study points: Larger post-nadir TCR diversity loss correlated inversely with survival in deceased patients. Photon-treated patients lost naive T cells and TCR diversity; proton-treated stayed stable.

Of note for this clone: Its antigen is unidentified.

The protocol was immunoSEQ multiplex PCR, while the TCRdb copy is restricted to in-frame clones and leaves out a portion. The table lists about 45,000 clones, 85% of them singletons. Per the germline V gene, CDR1 is MGHDK and CDR2 is SYGVNS. This CDR3 has 15 amino acids. V lost 5 bases and J lost 2, with 15 bases in between. This TCR was recovered from a man in his forties or fifties with gastric cancer. The chain links TRBV25-1 to TRBJ2-5; a weak D match, TRBD1 (5 bases). Sequences were derived from peripheral blood, sampled from a patient treated with photon-based radiotherapy. CDR3 nucleotides: TGTGCCAGCAGTAGGGGATCATCCTCTCAAGAGACCCAGTACTTC. Its translation: CASSRGSSSQETQYF.